This T cell receptor beta chain was sequenced during a study of blood T cell repertoires in COVID-19. Germline CDR1 reads SGHTS; CDR2 reads YDEGEE. The CDR3 has 13 residues. Trimming took 4 bases from V and 3 from J, leaving 11 bases between them. How the authors handled the data: Reference gene primer amplification gave estimated nucleated cell counts. The table came from immunoSEQ multiplex PCR; TCRdb's copy has only in-frame clones and leaves some out. V and J calls plus clone size are reproduced from that table; the DNA served to infer D and trimming. This table holds 150,000 to 200,000 clones, less than 85% found once.

This chain uses TRBV5-8 with TRBJ2-7, with D possibly being TRBD2 (5 bases). This receptor was obtained from a woman of 80 years or more with acute or convalescent COVID-19. The sequenced sample consisted of peripheral blood. The CDR3 region has the DNA TGTGCCAGCAGCGGGGAGCTCTTCTACGAGCAGTACTTC. Amino acids: CASSGELFYEQYF.